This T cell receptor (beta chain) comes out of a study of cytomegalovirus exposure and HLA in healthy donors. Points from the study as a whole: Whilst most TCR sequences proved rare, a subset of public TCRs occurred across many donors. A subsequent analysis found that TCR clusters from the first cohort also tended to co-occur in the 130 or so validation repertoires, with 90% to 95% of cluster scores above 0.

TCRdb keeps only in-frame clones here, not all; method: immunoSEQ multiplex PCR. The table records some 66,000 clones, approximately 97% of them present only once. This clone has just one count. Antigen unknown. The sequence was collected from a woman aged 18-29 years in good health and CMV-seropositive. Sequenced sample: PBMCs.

Here the CDR3 reads CASSKRTSGSSDEQFF. The CDR3 bases are TGTGCCAGCAGCAAACGGACTAGCGGGAGCAGCGATGAGCAGTTCTTC. The V and J genes are TRBV13 and TRBJ2-1; 13 bases fit TRBD2. CDR3 length: 16 amino acids. Germline V gives CDR1 PRHDT, CDR2 FYEKMQ (reference sequence). V dropped 5 bases and J dropped 8; count of bases not matched to a gene: 9. Filled out from reference TRBV13 and TRBJ2-1, the complete variable domain reads AAGVIQSPRHLIKEKRETATLKCYPIPRHDTVYWYQQGPGQDPQFLISFYEKMQSDKGSIPDRFSAQQFSDYHSELNMSSLELGDSALYFCASSKRTSGSSDEQFFGPGTRLTVL.